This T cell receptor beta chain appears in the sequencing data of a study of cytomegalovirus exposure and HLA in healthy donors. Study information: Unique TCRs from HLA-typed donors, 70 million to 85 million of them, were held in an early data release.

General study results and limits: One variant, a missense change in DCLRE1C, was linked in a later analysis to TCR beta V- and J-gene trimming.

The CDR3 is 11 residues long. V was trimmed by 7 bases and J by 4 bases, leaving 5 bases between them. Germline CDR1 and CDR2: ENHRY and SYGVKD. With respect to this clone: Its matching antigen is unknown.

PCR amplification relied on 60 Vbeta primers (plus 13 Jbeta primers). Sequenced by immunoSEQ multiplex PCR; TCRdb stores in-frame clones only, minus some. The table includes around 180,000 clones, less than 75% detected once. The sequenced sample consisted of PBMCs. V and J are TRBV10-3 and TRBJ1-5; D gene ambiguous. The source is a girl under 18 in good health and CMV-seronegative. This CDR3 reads CAITINQPQHF. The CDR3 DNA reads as TGTGCCATCACCATTAATCAGCCCCAGCATTTT.